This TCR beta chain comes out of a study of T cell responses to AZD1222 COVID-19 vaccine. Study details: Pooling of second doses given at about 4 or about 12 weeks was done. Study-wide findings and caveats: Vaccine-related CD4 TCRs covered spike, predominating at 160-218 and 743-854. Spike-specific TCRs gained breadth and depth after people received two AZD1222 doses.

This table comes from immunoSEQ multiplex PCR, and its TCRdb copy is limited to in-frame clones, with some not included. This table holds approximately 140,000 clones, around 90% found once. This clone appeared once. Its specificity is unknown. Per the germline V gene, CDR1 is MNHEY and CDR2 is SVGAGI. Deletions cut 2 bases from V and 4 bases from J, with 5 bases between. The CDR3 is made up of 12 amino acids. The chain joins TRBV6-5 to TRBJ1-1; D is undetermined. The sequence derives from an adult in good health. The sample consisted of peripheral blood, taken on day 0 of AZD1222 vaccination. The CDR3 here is CASSYSVTEAFF. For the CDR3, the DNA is TGTGCCAGCAGTTACAGTGTCACTGAAGCTTTCTTT.